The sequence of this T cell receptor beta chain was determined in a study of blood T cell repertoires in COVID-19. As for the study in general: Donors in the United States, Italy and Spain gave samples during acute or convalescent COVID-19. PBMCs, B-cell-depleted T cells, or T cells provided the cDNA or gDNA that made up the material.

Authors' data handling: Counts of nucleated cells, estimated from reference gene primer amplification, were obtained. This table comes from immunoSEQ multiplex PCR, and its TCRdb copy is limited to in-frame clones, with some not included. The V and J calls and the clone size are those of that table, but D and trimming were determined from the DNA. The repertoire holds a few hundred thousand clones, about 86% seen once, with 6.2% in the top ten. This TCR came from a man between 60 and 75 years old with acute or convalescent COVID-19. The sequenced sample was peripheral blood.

CDR3 sequence: CAGGGSRYEQYF. The CDR3 nucleotides are TGTGCGGGGGGCGGGAGTCGCTACGAGCAGTACTTC. The chain is built from TRBV2 and TRBJ2-7, with a weak D call TRBD2 (7 bases). Germline V lookup: CDR1 SNHLY, CDR2 FYNNEI. The CDR3 runs to 12 residues.